A single sample gave rise to the 21 T cell receptor beta chains below, sequenced in a study of beta chain features in type 1 diabetes. Of the isolated RNA, all was reverse transcribed, and so the sequenced material was expressed TCRB transcripts. The assay was immunoSEQ multiplex PCR, and TCRdb's table has in-frame clones only and misses some. Among a few hundred thousand clones, about 14% were seen once, and the ten largest hold approximately 6.7%. Sequencing used central memory CD4+ T cells from blood. The receptors were gathered from a man between 25 and 39 years old in good health.

This clone was counted only a few times. The chain recombines TRBV18 with TRBJ2-1; D remains unclear. Trimming removed 0 bases from V and 6 bases from J, with 6 bases in between. The CDR3 extends over 13 amino acids. Per germline, CDR1 KGHSH and CDR2 LQKENI. The CDR3 DNA reads as TGTGCCAGCTCACCACCGCTCCTCAATGAGCAGTTCTTC. The encoded protein is CASSPPLLNEQFF.

This clone has only a few counts. Within the sample, other DNA sequences also encode this same CDR3. V usage is TRBV7-7 and J usage is TRBJ2-5; D remains ambiguous. CDR3 size: 11 residues. Deletions cut 5 bases from V and 4 bases from J, with 5 bases between. Germline V CDR1 and CDR2: SSHAT, FNYEAQ (reference sequence). CDR3 nucleotides: TGTGCCAGCAGCCAACGAGAGACCCAGTACTTC. Its translation is CASSQRETQYF.

This clone was counted a few times. The rearrangement joins TRBV9 to TRBJ2-6; possibly TRBD1 for D (5 bases). Trimming took 2 bases from V and 1 from J, leaving 10 bases between them. Germline lookup yields CDR1 SGDLS and CDR2 YYNGEE. This CDR3 has 16 residues. The CDR3: CASSVPGQSGANVLTF. The CDR3, as DNA: TGTGCCAGCAGCGTCCCAGGGCAGTCTGGGGCCAACGTCCTGACTTTC.

The chain recombines TRBV27 with TRBJ1-2, with TRBD1 matching over 7 bases. The CDR3 contains 18 residues. J lost 0 bases, V lost 3 bases, and 13 bases had no gene match. Germline V gives CDR1 MNHEY, CDR2 SMNVEV (reference sequence). This chain's CDR3 is CASSLLTQGLQANYGYTF. The CDR3, as DNA: TGTGCCAGCAGTTTGTTGACACAGGGGCTACAAGCTAACTATGGCTACACCTTC.

This clone was seen only a few times. V is TRBV5-1 and J is TRBJ2-1, with D possibly being TRBD2 (6 bases). The CDR3 has 14 residues. From germline, CDR1 is SGHRS and CDR2 YFSETQ. Between the trimmed V and J ends, which lost 0 bases and 9 bases, there was a span of 13 bases. The CDR3 nucleotides are TGCGCCAGCAGCTTGGCCGGGGGTGGGGCTGAGCAGTTCTTC. This codes for CASSLAGGGAEQFF. The variable domain in full, with the rest retrieved from reference TRBV5-1 and TRBJ2-1, is KAGVTQTPRYLIKTRGQQVTLSCSPISGHRSVSWYQQTPGQGLQFLFEYFSETQRNKGNFPGRFSGRQFSNSRSEMNVSTLELGDSALYLCASSLAGGGAEQFFGPGTRLTVL.

About this clone itself: A much larger clone differs by one base, so this may be a read error. Other nucleotide sequences from this sample produce the same CDR3. This sequence joins TRBV6-5 and TRBJ2-5; no firm D call. The CDR3 covers 11 residues. Germline CDR1 MNHEY, CDR2 SVGAGI. Trimming removed 6 bases from V and 3 bases from J, with 5 bases in between. The CDR3 spells CASSPKETQYF. The CDR3 DNA follows: TGTGCCAGCAGCCCTAAAGAGACCCAGTACTTC.

This sequence joins TRBV6-5 and TRBJ2-5; TRBD1 is a possible D gene (5 bases). V lost 0 bases and J lost 5, with 10 bases in between. In germline, CDR1 is MNHEY, CDR2 SVGAGI. The CDR3 is 14 residues long. CDR3 region: CASSYSSQGETQYF. The DNA of the CDR3 is TGTGCCAGCAGTTACTCGAGTCAGGGTGAGACCCAGTACTTC.

The sample holds a few counts of this clone. The chain employs TRBV11-2 and TRBJ2-3; the match to TRBD1 covers 7 bases. CDR3 length: 17 residues. Germline trimming cut 6 bases from V and 3 bases from J; bases unmatched to any gene: 15. Germline V gene data show CDR1 as SGHAT and CDR2 as FQNNGV. The chain's CDR3 is CASSRQQGSGSTDTQYF. CDR3 DNA sequence: TGTGCCAGCAGTCGCCAACAGGGGAGCGGTAGTACAGATACGCAGTATTTT.

The chain recombines TRBV5-1 with TRBJ1-1, with 7 bases aligning to TRBD1. The CDR3 loop spans 16 amino acids. The junction had 11 bases not matched to a gene; V was cut back by 1 base and J by 5 bases. The germline gives CDR1 SGHRS, CDR2 YFSETQ. The CDR3 reads CASSLTQGVLRTEAFF. In DNA, the CDR3 is TGCGCCAGCAGCTTGACCCAGGGGGTCTTGAGGACTGAAGCTTTCTTT.

This chain connects TRBV5-4 to TRBJ2-5, with D possibly being TRBD1 or TRBD2 (5 bases each). V was clipped by 4 bases and J by 5 bases, with 15 bases between them. The CDR3 spans 14 residues. Per the germline V gene, CDR1 is SGHNT and CDR2 is YYREEE (reference sequence). CDR3 nucleotides: TGTGCCAGCAGCCCCGGGACGCCCGGGGAGACCCAGTACTTC. This encodes CASSPGTPGETQYF.

The chain has TRBV11-2 and TRBJ2-7; D is undetermined. The CDR3 sequence is 16 residues long. Germline CDR1 is SGHAT and CDR2 is FQNNGV. V lost 5 bases and J lost 0, with 17 bases in between. CDR3 nucleotide sequence: TGTGCCAGCAGCCGCAACTCAGGTCCTATCTCCTACGAGCAGTACTTC. As protein: CASSRNSGPISYEQYF.

The V and J genes are TRBV6-5 and TRBJ1-5; no clear D. CDR1 MNHEY and CDR2 SVGAGI come from the germline V gene. Trimming removed 5 bases at V and 4 bases at J, with 12 bases between. The CDR3 sequence is 14 residues long. The CDR3 is CASSESGSNQPQHF. The CDR3 nucleotides read TGTGCCAGCAGTGAGTCGGGTTCTAATCAGCCCCAGCATTTT.

The sample holds many counts of this clone. The chain couples TRBV7-2 to TRBJ2-7, with TRBD1 matching over 7 bases. The trim removed 6 bases at V and 5 bases at J, leaving 7 bases unmatched. CDR1 is SGHTA and CDR2 is FQGNSA in the germline V gene. The CDR3 has 13 residues. The CDR3 DNA sequence: TGTGCCAGCAGGAAGACAGGGACAGACGAGCAGTACGTC. Its protein product is CASRKTGTDEQYV.

This clone has just a few counts. The rearrangement joins TRBV29-1 to TRBJ1-1, with TRBD1 identical over 9 bases. CDR1 SQVTM and CDR2 ANQGSEA come from the germline V gene. J lost 5 bases, V lost 8 bases, and 12 bases had no gene match. CDR3 length: 14 amino acids. CDR3: CSIKVQGAGTEAFF. The CDR3 coding sequence is TGCAGCATTAAAGTACAGGGGGCAGGGACTGAAGCTTTCTTT.

This chain connects TRBV7-2 to TRBJ2-2; 11 bases are shared with TRBD2. This CDR3 has 15 residues. Per the germline V gene, CDR1 is SGHTA and CDR2 is FQGNSA. V was clipped by 8 bases and J by 2 bases; unmatched bases: 4. The CDR3 reads CASGLAGGNTGELFF. In DNA, the CDR3 is TGTGCCAGCGGTCTAGCGGGAGGAAACACCGGGGAGCTGTTTTTT.

This clone was picked up a small number of times. This same CDR3 is encoded by further DNA sequences in the sample. The chain links TRBV2 to TRBJ1-5; 7 bases agree with TRBD1. There are 14 residues in the CDR3. Germline CDR1 reads SNHLY; CDR2 reads FYNNEI. J was trimmed by 6 bases and V by 6 bases; bases with no gene match: 8. The CDR3 protein is CASSLDRARQPQHF. CDR3 coding DNA: TGTGCCAGCAGCCTCGACAGGGCTCGTCAGCCCCAGCATTTT.

The chain links TRBV29-1 to TRBJ2-2; D is tentatively TRBD1 or TRBD2 (5 bases each). Germline lookup yields CDR1 SQVTM and CDR2 ANQGSEA. The ends were cut back, 7 bases at V and 0 bases at J, with 15 bases in the middle. The CDR3 runs to 15 residues. CDR3 nucleotide sequence: TGCAGCGGGAGCTCCGGGACCACGAACACCGGGGAGCTGTTTTTT. This sequence encodes CSGSSGTTNTGELFF.

The chain is built from TRBV7-2 and TRBJ1-1; 10 bases map to TRBD1. This CDR3 has 15 amino acids. V dropped 3 bases and J dropped 1; count of bases not matched to a gene: 2. Germline CDR1 reads SGHTA; CDR2 reads FQGNSA. The CDR3 is CASSFRDRGNTEAFF. Written as DNA, the CDR3 is TGTGCCAGCAGCTTCCGGGACAGGGGGAACACTGAAGCTTTCTTT.

The gene calls are TRBV27 and TRBJ2-3; 7 positions agree with TRBD2. Germline V gene lookup returns CDR1 MNHEY and CDR2 SMNVEV (reference sequence). CDR3 length: 15 residues. The ends lost 6 bases at V and 3 bases at J; junction bases unmatched: 9. CDR3 DNA: TGTGCCAGCAGCCGCGGGGGAAGTGGTACAGATACGCAGTATTTT. Its translation is CASSRGGSGTDTQYF.

This clone was counted only a few times. J is TRBJ2-2 and V is TRBV4-3, with TRBD2 identical over 12 bases. V shed 0 bases, J shed 1 base, and the junction held 3 bases outside the gene matches. The CDR3 loop spans 18 amino acids. Germline V CDR1 and CDR2: LGHNA, YSLEER. CDR3 coding DNA: TGCGCCAGCAGCCAAGATCGACTAGCGGGAGTGAACACCGGGGAGCTGTTTTTT. It yields the protein CASSQDRLAGVNTGELFF.

This clone was detected a few times. Other DNA sequences in this specimen translate into the identical CDR3. V usage is TRBV29-1 and J usage is TRBJ2-2, with D possibly TRBD1 on 5 matching bases. The V end lost 6 bases, the J end lost 8 bases, and 13 bases lay between the germline ends. CDR1 is SQVTM, CDR2 ANQGSEA, per germline. The CDR3 consists of 12 residues. The CDR3 region is CSVGQGAGELFF. The CDR3 nucleotides read TGCAGCGTAGGCCAGGGCGCGGGGGAGCTGTTTTTT.